The 3 T cell receptor beta chains reported below all come from one sample, sequenced in a study of T cell responses to AZD1222 COVID-19 vaccine. Some clones are missing from TCRdb's copy, which holds only in-frame ones; the method was immunoSEQ multiplex PCR. The data contain some 130,000 clones, about nine tenths of them singletons. The material sequenced was peripheral blood, taken 28 days after the second AZD1222 dose. These receptors were collected from an adult who received the AZD1222 COVID-19 vaccine.

The chain has TRBV21-1 and TRBJ1-2. TRBV21-1 is noted as a pseudogene. This CDR3 has 15 amino acids. The CDR3 is CASSKRGEDGYGYTF. The CDR3 nucleotides are TGTGCCAGCAGCAAACGGGGGGAGGATGGCTATGGCTACACCTTC.

The rearrangement joins TRBV28 to TRBJ1-5; 7 positions agree with TRBD1. This CDR3 comprises 14 residues. The germline V gene encodes CDR1 MDHEN and CDR2 SYDVKM. V lost 10 bases, J lost 3 bases, and 9 bases stayed unmatched. CDR3 residues: CATIQGQNNQPQHF. The CDR3 DNA follows: TGTGCCACCATACAGGGGCAGAACAATCAGCCCCAGCATTTT.

The gene calls are TRBV28 and TRBJ2-7, with D possibly TRBD1 on 6 matching bases. V gave up 1 base and J gave up 2 bases, with 9 bases separating them. The CDR3 consists of 14 residues. Germline values: CDR1 MDHEN, CDR2 SYDVKM. The CDR3: CASSLYGDTYEQYF. Written as DNA, the CDR3 is TGTGCCAGCAGTTTATATGGGGACACCTACGAGCAGTACTTC.